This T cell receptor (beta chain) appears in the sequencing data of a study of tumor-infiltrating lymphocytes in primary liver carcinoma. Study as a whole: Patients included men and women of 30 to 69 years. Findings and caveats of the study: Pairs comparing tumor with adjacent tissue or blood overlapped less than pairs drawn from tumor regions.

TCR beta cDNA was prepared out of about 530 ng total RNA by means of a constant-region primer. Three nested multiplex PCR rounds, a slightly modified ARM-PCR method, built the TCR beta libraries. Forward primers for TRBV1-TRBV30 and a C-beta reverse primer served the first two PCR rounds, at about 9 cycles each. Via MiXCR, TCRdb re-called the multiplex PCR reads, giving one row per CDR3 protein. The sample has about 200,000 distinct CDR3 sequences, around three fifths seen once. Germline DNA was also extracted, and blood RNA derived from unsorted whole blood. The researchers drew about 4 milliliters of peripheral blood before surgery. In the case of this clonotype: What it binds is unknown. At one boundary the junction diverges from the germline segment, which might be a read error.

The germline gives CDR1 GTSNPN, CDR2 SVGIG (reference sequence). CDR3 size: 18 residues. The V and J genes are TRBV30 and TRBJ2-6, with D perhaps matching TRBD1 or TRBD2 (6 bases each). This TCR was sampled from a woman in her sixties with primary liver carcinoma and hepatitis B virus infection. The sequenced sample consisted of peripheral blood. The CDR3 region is CARRATGLIPSGANVLTF. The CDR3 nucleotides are TGTGCCCGGAGGGCCACAGGGTTAATTCCCTCTGGGGCCAACGTCCTGACTTTC. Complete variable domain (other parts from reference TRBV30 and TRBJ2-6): SQTIHQWPATLVQPVGSPLSLECTVEGTSNPNLYWYRQAAGRGLQLLFYSVGIGQISSEVPQNLSASRPQDRQFILSSKKLLLSDSGFYLCARRATGLIPSGANVLTFGAGSRLTVL.